Listed below are T cell receptor beta chains from one sample, sequenced in a study of early T cells in non-severe SARS-CoV-2 infection. MiXCR, applied by TCRdb to the 5' RACE reads, yields one record per CDR3 protein. The data show about 36,000 distinct CDR3 sequences, 6.8% seen once. The sample was whole blood, taken at baseline. The receptors stem from an adult who was a healthcare worker with PCR-confirmed SARS-CoV-2 infection or an uninfected control (not recorded which). CDR3s include the opening cysteine and the closing phenylalanine or tryptophan. The order of the fields is V gene, J gene, clone size, D gene, CDR3 DNA, CDR3 protein. A D gene is named only where the DNA matches it firmly. A clone size is listed for some rows: how often the clone was seen (once, few, many), or a class if it is expanded.

v_gene: TRBV5-5; j_gene: TRBJ1-5; abundance: many; d_gene: NA; CDR3nt: TGTGCCAGCAGCTTGCAGGGCAGGCAGCCCCAGCATTTT; CDR3aa: CASSLQGRQPQHF
v_gene: TRBV7-3; j_gene: TRBJ1-6; abundance: many; d_gene: NA; CDR3nt: TGTGCCAGCAGCTCGGACAGACATTCACCCCTCCACTTT; CDR3aa: CASSSDRHSPLHF
v_gene: TRBV19; j_gene: TRBJ2-2; abundance: NA; d_gene: TRBD2; CDR3nt: TGTGCCAGGAGGGGCATAGCGGGAGCGAACACCGGGGAGCTGTTTTTT; CDR3aa: CARRGIAGANTGELFF
v_gene: TRBV19; j_gene: TRBJ2-7; abundance: few; d_gene: NA; CDR3nt: TGTGCCAGTAGTATAGGGGGCGAGCAGTACTTC; CDR3aa: CASSIGGEQYF
v_gene: TRBV6-2/TRBV6-3; j_gene: TRBJ2-7; abundance: many; d_gene: TRBD1; CDR3nt: TGTGCCAGCAGTCCCGGGACAGGGCTCACCTACGAGCAGTACTTC; CDR3aa: CASSPGTGLTYEQYF
v_gene: TRBV28; j_gene: TRBJ1-2; abundance: many; d_gene: NA; CDR3nt: TGTGCCAGCAGTTTCGACAGCTATGGCTACACCTTC; CDR3aa: CASSFDSYGYTF
v_gene: TRBV19; j_gene: TRBJ2-4; abundance: few; d_gene: NA; CDR3nt: TGTGCCAGTAGTATTCGTGCGGCTAAAAACATTCAGTACTTC; CDR3aa: CASSIRAAKNIQYF
v_gene: TRBV10-1; j_gene: TRBJ2-7; abundance: many; d_gene: NA; CDR3nt: TGCGTCGCCAACGGGGGCCCTCCCGAGCAGTACTTC; CDR3aa: CVANGGPPEQYF
v_gene: TRBV24-1; j_gene: TRBJ1-2; abundance: many; d_gene: NA; CDR3nt: TGTGCCACCAGTGTTGGTAAGGGAGAGCGTGGCTACACCTTC; CDR3aa: CATSVGKGERGYTF
v_gene: TRBV19; j_gene: TRBJ2-2; abundance: many; d_gene: NA; CDR3nt: TGTGCCAGTAGTATAGTGAACACCGGGGAGCTGTTTTTT; CDR3aa: CASSIVNTGELFF
v_gene: TRBV7-8; j_gene: TRBJ2-3; abundance: few; d_gene: NA; CDR3nt: TGTGCCAGCAGCCCCTTTTTGGGGAATACGCAGTATTTT; CDR3aa: CASSPFLGNTQYF
v_gene: TRBV7-2; j_gene: TRBJ1-3; abundance: many; d_gene: NA; CDR3nt: TGTGCCAGCAGCCCCGGACAGTCTGGAAACACCATATATTTT; CDR3aa: CASSPGQSGNTIYF
v_gene: TRBV12-3/TRBV12-4; j_gene: TRBJ2-1; abundance: many; d_gene: TRBD2; CDR3nt: TGTGCCAGCAGTCTTAGCGGGAGGGCCCACAATGAGCAGTTCTTC; CDR3aa: CASSLSGRAHNEQFF
v_gene: TRBV6-5; j_gene: TRBJ2-5; abundance: few; d_gene: TRBD1; CDR3nt: TGTGCCAGCAGCCCGGACAGGGGATGGTTTGAGACCCAGTACTTC; CDR3aa: CASSPDRGWFETQYF
v_gene: TRBV3-1; j_gene: TRBJ2-7; abundance: few; d_gene: NA; CDR3nt: TGTGCCAGCAGCCAGGGGGTCGAGCAGTACTTC; CDR3aa: CASSQGVEQYF
v_gene: TRBV3-1; j_gene: TRBJ1-5; abundance: NA; d_gene: NA; CDR3nt: TGTGCCAGCAGCCAAGCTAGGGGAGGGAATCAGCCCCAGCATTTT; CDR3aa: CASSQARGGNQPQHF
v_gene: TRBV7-2; j_gene: TRBJ2-1; abundance: NA; d_gene: NA; CDR3nt: TGTGCCAGCAACGGGGGTTTAATTCCAGCCTACAATGAGCAGTTCTTC; CDR3aa: CASNGGLIPAYNEQFF
v_gene: TRBV7-9; j_gene: TRBJ2-3; abundance: many; d_gene: NA; CDR3nt: TGTGCCAGCAGCCAGGGACTTCCCACAGATACGCAGTATTTT; CDR3aa: CASSQGLPTDTQYF
v_gene: TRBV30; j_gene: TRBJ1-1; abundance: many; d_gene: NA; CDR3nt: TGTGCCTGGAGTAAGGTCAGCGGGGGCACTGAAGCTTTCTTT; CDR3aa: CAWSKVSGGTEAFF
v_gene: TRBV11-2; j_gene: TRBJ2-7; abundance: NA; d_gene: TRBD1; CDR3nt: TGTGCCAGCAGCATTCAACTCATGGGACAGCAAAAAGTCTCCTACGAGCAGTACTTC; CDR3aa: CASSIQLMGQQKVSYEQYF
v_gene: TRBV6-1; j_gene: TRBJ2-1; abundance: many; d_gene: NA; CDR3nt: TGTGCCAGCAGTGAACGGGACGTAACCTACAATGAGCAGTTCTTC; CDR3aa: CASSERDVTYNEQFF
v_gene: TRBV20-1; j_gene: TRBJ1-4; abundance: many; d_gene: NA; CDR3nt: TGCAGTGCTAGCGCCCCAGGCGAGAGTGAAAAACTGTTTTTT; CDR3aa: CSASAPGESEKLFF
v_gene: TRBV20-1; j_gene: TRBJ2-1; abundance: few; d_gene: TRBD2; CDR3nt: TGCAGTGCTAGAGATGGCGGGAGAGGTCTGAATGAGCAGTTCTTC; CDR3aa: CSARDGGRGLNEQFF
v_gene: TRBV9; j_gene: TRBJ2-7; abundance: many; d_gene: NA; CDR3nt: TGTGCCAGCAGCGCTCCCGGCGACTACGAGCAGTACTTC; CDR3aa: CASSAPGDYEQYF
v_gene: TRBV28; j_gene: TRBJ2-7; abundance: many; d_gene: NA; CDR3nt: TGTGCCAGCAGTTTATTAGGGCTTTCTAACGAGCAGTACTTC; CDR3aa: CASSLLGLSNEQYF
v_gene: TRBV7-9; j_gene: TRBJ2-2; abundance: NA; d_gene: TRBD2; CDR3nt: TGTGCCAGCAGCTTACGGCTAGCGGGAGCGGTGACCGGGGAGCTGTTTTTT; CDR3aa: CASSLRLAGAVTGELFF
v_gene: TRBV11-2; j_gene: TRBJ2-7; abundance: many; d_gene: NA; CDR3nt: TGTGCCAGCAGCCCGGACGGAACCCCTTCGGGCGAGCAGTACTTC; CDR3aa: CASSPDGTPSGEQYF
v_gene: TRBV30; j_gene: TRBJ1-1; abundance: few; d_gene: NA; CDR3nt: TGTGCCTGGAGTCCACAGAGCTACACTGAAGCTTTCTTT; CDR3aa: CAWSPQSYTEAFF
v_gene: TRBV18; j_gene: TRBJ1-6; abundance: few; d_gene: NA; CDR3nt: TGTGCCAGCTCACCGTGGAGGGGGGATGGTTCACCCCTCCACTTT; CDR3aa: CASSPWRGDGSPLHF
v_gene: TRBV10-3; j_gene: TRBJ2-7; abundance: NA; d_gene: TRBD2; CDR3nt: TGTGCCACCTTATCGGGGACTAACTACGAGCAGTACTTC; CDR3aa: CATLSGTNYEQYF
v_gene: TRBV7-9; j_gene: TRBJ2-6; abundance: many; d_gene: TRBD1; CDR3nt: TGTGCCAGCAGCTTGAGGGACAGGGCTGGGGCCAACGTCCTGACTTTC; CDR3aa: CASSLRDRAGANVLTF
v_gene: TRBV10-1; j_gene: TRBJ2-3; abundance: many; d_gene: TRBD1; CDR3nt: TGCGCCAGCAGTACACCGGGACAGGGTCGAGATACGCAGTATTTT; CDR3aa: CASSTPGQGRDTQYF
v_gene: TRBV7-6; j_gene: TRBJ1-1; abundance: few; d_gene: NA; CDR3nt: TGTGCCAGCAGCCCCCGGGGGACTGAAGCTTTCTTT; CDR3aa: CASSPRGTEAFF
v_gene: TRBV5-1; j_gene: TRBJ2-2; abundance: few; d_gene: NA; CDR3nt: TGCGCCAGCAGCTTGGGGCCCGAGGGCGGGGAGCTGTTTTTT; CDR3aa: CASSLGPEGGELFF